This TCR beta chain was sequenced in a study of beta chain features in type 1 diabetes. Notes on the study in general: There was a moderate but significant shortening of TCRB CDR3s in all four CD4+ subsets of Type 1 diabetes patients. Reduced insertions and increased deletions marked VDJ junctions in type 1 diabetes patients.

CD4+ naive, central memory, regulatory and stem cell-like memory subsets were isolated by sorting on CD45RO/CCR7/CD25/CD127/CD95/CD27. Reverse transcribing all isolated RNA meant expressed TCRB transcripts were sequenced. Some clones are missing from TCRdb's copy, which holds only in-frame ones; the method was immunoSEQ multiplex PCR. Of some 700,000 clones in the sample, about an eighth were seen once. Between the trimmed V and J ends, which lost 7 bases and 1 base, there was a span of 16 bases. The germline V gene encodes CDR1 LNHDA and CDR2 SQIVND (reference sequence). The CDR3 runs 16 residues. As concerns this clone: The antigen is unknown.

This chain joins TRBV19 and TRBJ2-2; no clear D. The sequence was collected from a young man with type 1 diabetes. The sequenced sample consisted of naive CD4+ T cells from blood. The CDR3 DNA follows: TGTGCCAGTAATCCGGGTATCGAGATGAACACCGGGGAGCTGTTTTTT. Protein product: CASNPGIEMNTGELFF.